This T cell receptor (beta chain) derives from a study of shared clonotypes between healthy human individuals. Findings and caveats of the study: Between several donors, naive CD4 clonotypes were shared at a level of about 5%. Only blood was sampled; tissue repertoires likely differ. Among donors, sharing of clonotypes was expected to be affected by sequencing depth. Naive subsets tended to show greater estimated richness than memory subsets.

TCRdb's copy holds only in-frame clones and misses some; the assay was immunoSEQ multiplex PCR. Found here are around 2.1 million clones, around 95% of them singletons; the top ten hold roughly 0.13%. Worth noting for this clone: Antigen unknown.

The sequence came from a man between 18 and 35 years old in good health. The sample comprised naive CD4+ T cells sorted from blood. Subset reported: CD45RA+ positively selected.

The CDR3: CASSQQGAGDTQYF. CDR3 DNA: TGTGCCAGCAGTCAACAGGGGGCTGGTGATACGCAGTATTTT. J is TRBJ2-3 and V is TRBV6-5; 9 nucleotides agree with TRBD1. This CDR3 contains 14 residues. The ends lost 5 bases at V and 6 bases at J; junction bases unmatched: 6. In germline, CDR1 is MNHEY, CDR2 SVGAGI.